The entry below gives a single T cell receptor beta chain sequence along with its context. The record originates from a study of shared T cell receptors in the human thymus. The data were produced by immunoSEQ multiplex PCR, yet TCRdb's version contains in-frame clones alone and is incomplete. The data show approximately 660,000 clones, over 75% seen once. Germline CDR1 and CDR2: SGHRS and YFSETQ. V dropped 2 bases and J dropped 8 bases, with 14 bases sitting between them. There are 14 residues in the CDR3. The sample was also reused in another study, on human thymus T cells. From that report: Among the donors, all were healthy Finnish infants having corrective surgery for congenital heart defects. Resections from corrective heart surgery provided thymus tissue. Repertoires from thymus and blood appeared to show biased V and J gene usage. Related studies noted strongly shared thymic repertoires across unrelated people.

The chain is built from TRBV5-1 and TRBJ2-1; D gene unclear. The material sequenced was thymocytes. This sequence originates from a boy younger than two with a congenital heart defect. CDR3: CASSLGGPLDEQFF. The CDR3 nucleotides read TGCGCCAGCAGCTTAGGTGGGCCCCTGGATGAGCAGTTCTTC. The complete variable domain, with remaining parts taken from reference TRBV5-1 and TRBJ2-1, reads KAGVTQTPRYLIKTRGQQVTLSCSPISGHRSVSWYQQTPGQGLQFLFEYFSETQRNKGNFPGRFSGRQFSNSRSEMNVSTLELGDSALYLCASSLGGPLDEQFFGPGTRLTVL.